The TCR beta chain under discussion was sequenced for a study of T cell repertoires in cytomegalovirus infection. Findings and limits, study-wide: It was HLA-C-restricted CMV-specific TCR beta clonotypes that dominated the response ex vivo.

TCRdb reprocessed the reads via MiXCR and lists one record per CDR3 protein. Of fewer than 550,000 distinct CDR3 sequences in the sample, 31% were seen once. There are a few counts of this clonotype. Antigen unknown. With 7 bases removed from V and 4 bases from J, the gap between germline ends came to 23 bases. Per germline, CDR1 SGHVS and CDR2 FQNEAQ. The CDR3 contains 16 residues. V is TRBV7-8 and J is TRBJ2-7, with D hard to call. This clonotype originated in a human donor in good health (CMV status not recorded). Some clones in this sample may be carry-over from other donors' samples. Sequenced input: PBMCs. CDR3 loop: CASTTAHGRAAYEQYF. The CDR3 coding sequence is TGTGCCAGCACCACCGCACATGGTAGGGCAGCTTACGAGCAGTACTTC.